This passage covers 8 T cell receptor beta chains from one sample sequenced in a study of blood T cell repertoires in COVID-19. The data were produced by immunoSEQ multiplex PCR, yet TCRdb's version contains in-frame clones alone and is incomplete. The sample has some 350,000 clones, about 89% seen once. Specimen: peripheral blood. The origin of the receptors is a woman aged 25 to 39 with COVID-19, enrolled during active disease.

The chain has TRBV7-8 and TRBJ2-7; no clear D. Germline V gives CDR1 SGHVS, CDR2 FQNEAQ. Trimming stripped 3 bases from V and 5 bases from J, with 5 bases between. This CDR3 has 11 residues. The chain's CDR3 is CASSLSNEQYV. In DNA, the CDR3 is TGTGCCAGCAGCTTGTCTAACGAGCAGTACGTC.

The chain employs TRBV27 and TRBJ1-2; tentatively, D is TRBD1 (5 bases). Per germline, CDR1 MNHEY and CDR2 SMNVEV (reference sequence). The CDR3 contains 13 residues. With 2 bases removed from V and 7 bases from J, the gap between germline ends came to 11 bases. The CDR3 loop reads CASSLGRDSGYTF. CDR3 sequence (DNA): TGTGCCAGCAGTTTAGGCAGGGACTCTGGCTACACCTTC.

The rearrangement uses TRBV3-1 (or the pseudogene TRBV3-2) and TRBJ1-1; D possibly corresponds to TRBD1 (6 bases). V was cut by 1 base and J by 5 bases, with 11 bases left in between. In germline, CDR1 is LGHDT, CDR2 YNNKEL (reference sequence). This CDR3 has 14 residues. The CDR3 sequence: CASSQVSRGTEAFF. The DNA for the CDR3 is TGTGCCAGCAGCCAAGTTTCCAGGGGAACTGAAGCTTTCTTT.

This clone was observed a few times. The chain joins TRBV25-1 to TRBJ1-2; D is uncertain. The CDR3 extends over 15 amino acids. Looked up from germline, CDR1 is MGHDK and CDR2 is SYGVNS. V was cut by 6 bases and J by 0 bases, with 14 bases left in between. This CDR3 is CASSARLGANYGYTF. The CDR3 nucleotides read TGTGCCAGCAGCGCCCGGTTGGGAGCTAACTATGGCTACACCTTC.

The chain carries TRBV6-5 and TRBJ2-1; no definite D call. The V and J ends lost 6 bases and 5 bases respectively, with 11 bases between them. Germline V gene lookup returns CDR1 MNHEY and CDR2 SVGAGI. This CDR3 is 13 amino acids long. CDR3 DNA sequence: TGTGCCAGCAGACCCCTACAGCACAATGAGCAGTTCTTC. This gives the protein CASRPLQHNEQFF.

J is TRBJ2-3 and V is TRBV6-2 or TRBV6-3; 10 nucleotides line up with TRBD2. The CDR3 totals 16 residues. Germline-derived CDR1 and CDR2 are MNHEY and SVGEGT. Unmatched junction bases numbered 10, after V lost 6 bases and J lost 4 bases. The CDR3 reads CASSRRGSGGPDTQYF. CDR3 sequence (DNA): TGTGCCAGCAGCCGCCGGGGTAGCGGGGGGCCAGATACGCAGTATTTT.

The rearrangement joins TRBV6-6 to TRBJ1-1; TRBD1 might be the D (5 bases). The CDR3 length is 10 residues. Per germline, CDR1 MNHNY and CDR2 SVGAGI (reference sequence). Trimming took 7 bases from V and 9 from J, leaving 9 bases between them. CDR3 sequence reads: CASKDRKAFF. The CDR3 bases are TGTGCCAGCAAAGACAGAAAAGCTTTCTTT.

The chain recombines TRBV29-1 with TRBJ1-5; 9 bases map to TRBD1. CDR1 and CDR2 (germline): SQVTM, ANQGSEA. The J segment lost 4 bases and the V segment lost 8 bases, leaving 12 bases of the junction unmatched. The CDR3 spans 15 residues. The CDR3 DNA is TGCAGCCCGCGGACAGGGGATAAACCAAATCAGCCCCAGCATTTT. Translation gives CSPRTGDKPNQPQHF.